This T cell receptor (beta chain) was obtained from a study of radiation and T cells in renal cell carcinoma. At the level of the study: Nephrectomy followed 15 Gy stereotactic body radiation by 4 weeks.

Germline CDR1 LNHDA, CDR2 SQIVND (reference sequence). V lost 5 bases to trimming and J lost 5 bases, with 15 bases between them. The CDR3 runs 14 residues. Notes on the study in general: In blood, top tumor clones expanded by 2 weeks, shrinking by 4.

Profiled with immunoSEQ multiplex PCR; TCRdb holds only in-frame clones, not every one. The sample records 150,000 or so clones, 75% to 90% being singletons. Noted time point: baseline pretreatment blood. Stated treatment: 15 Gy SBRT to primary tumor, nephrectomy 4 weeks later. Radiation-treated patients gave blood at baseline, week 2 and week 4. A note on this clone: Antigen unknown.

The material was blood, obtained from a patient whose treatment included radiotherapy and nephrectomy. The receptor's source is a woman between 50 and 59 years old with renal cell carcinoma. The rearrangement links TRBV19 to TRBJ1-1; D is undetermined. CDR3 coding DNA: TGTGCCAGTAGTCCGCAACCCGATTGGACTGAAGCTTTCTTT. Its translation is CASSPQPDWTEAFF.